What follows describes a single TCR beta chain. These data come from a study of blood T cell repertoires in COVID-19. Overall study: The cDNA or gDNA used as material had been derived from T cells, B-cell-depleted T cells, or PBMCs.

CDR3 length: 14 residues. Between the trimmed V and J ends, which lost 0 bases and 6 bases, there was a span of 10 bases. CDR1 SGHRS and CDR2 YFSETQ come from the germline V gene. The data were produced by immunoSEQ multiplex PCR, yet TCRdb's version contains in-frame clones alone and is incomplete. The profile shows approximately 210,000 clones, roughly three quarters of them singletons. The V call is TRBV5-1, the J call TRBJ2-4; weak D call: TRBD1 (5 bases). This clonotype was obtained from a woman aged 45-65 years with acute COVID-19. Sequences were obtained from PBMCs or T cells enriched from blood (not recorded which). The CDR3 sequence is CASSLGQSRNIQYF. Written as DNA, the CDR3 is TGCGCCAGCAGCTTGGGACAGAGTAGAAACATTCAGTACTTC.